The present entry profiles one T cell receptor beta chain with its context. The antigen remains undetermined. The data were obtained in a study of T cell responses to AZD1222 COVID-19 vaccine. Study results and caveats: Per reports, nearly half of all spike-specific TCRs target regions that are unmutated in variants. Vaccine-associated CD4 TCRs ranged over spike, dominating at 160-218 and 743-854. After the peak T cell response, and only then, were repertoires sampled.

The assay was immunoSEQ multiplex PCR, and TCRdb's table has in-frame clones only and misses some. This sample has around 100,000 clones, with roughly 86% found just once. The sequence was collected from an adult who received the AZD1222 COVID-19 vaccine. The sample here was peripheral blood, taken 28 days after the second AZD1222 dose.

The CDR3 region is CAISGVVDEQFF. CDR3 coding DNA: TGTGCCATCAGCGGGGTGGTGGATGAGCAGTTCTTC. The genes are TRBV10-3 and TRBJ2-1; D may be TRBD2 (5 bases). In germline, CDR1 is ENHRY, CDR2 SYGVKD. Trimming shortened V by 6 bases and J by 8 bases, and 11 bases separated the two germline ends. This CDR3 contains 12 residues.